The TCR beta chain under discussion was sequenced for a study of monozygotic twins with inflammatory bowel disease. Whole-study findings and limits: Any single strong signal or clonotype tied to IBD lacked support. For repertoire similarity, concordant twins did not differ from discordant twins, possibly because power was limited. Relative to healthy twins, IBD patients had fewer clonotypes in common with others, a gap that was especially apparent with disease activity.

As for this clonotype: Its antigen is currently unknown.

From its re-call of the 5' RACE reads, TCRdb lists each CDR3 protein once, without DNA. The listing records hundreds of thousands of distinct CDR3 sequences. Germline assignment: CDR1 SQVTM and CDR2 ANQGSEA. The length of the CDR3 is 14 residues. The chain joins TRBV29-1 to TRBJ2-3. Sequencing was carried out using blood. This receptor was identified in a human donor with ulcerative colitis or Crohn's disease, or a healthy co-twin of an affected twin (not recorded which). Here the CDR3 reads CSVEDGASTDTQYF.